This T cell receptor beta chain was profiled in a study of blood T cell repertoires in COVID-19. Across the study: PBMCs, B-cell-depleted T cells, or T cells provided the cDNA or gDNA that made up the material.

The germline V gene has CDR1 MDHEN and CDR2 SYDVKM. The CDR3 runs 12 residues. V lost 8 bases and J lost 9, with 11 bases in between. Method: immunoSEQ multiplex PCR; TCRdb's copy keeps in-frame clones and lacks some. The sample gives about 180,000 clones, 65% to 90% of which show up once; about 1.5% is in the top ten. Sequences were obtained from peripheral blood. This receptor was identified in a human donor in a cohort sampled during active COVID-19. The chain is built from TRBV28 and TRBJ1-6; D is uncertain. CDR3 in DNA: TGTGCCAGCGAGGGCCCGGGTTCACCCCTCCACTTT. This codes for CASEGPGSPLHF.